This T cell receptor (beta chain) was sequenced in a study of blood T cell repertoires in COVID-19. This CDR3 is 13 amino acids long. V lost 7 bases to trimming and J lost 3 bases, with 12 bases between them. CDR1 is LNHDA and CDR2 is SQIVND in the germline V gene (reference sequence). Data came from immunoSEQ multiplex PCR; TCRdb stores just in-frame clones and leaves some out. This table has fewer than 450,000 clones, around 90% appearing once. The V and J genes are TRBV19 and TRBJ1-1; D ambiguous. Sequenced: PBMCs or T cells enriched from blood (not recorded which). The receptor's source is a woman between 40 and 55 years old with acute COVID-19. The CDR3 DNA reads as TGTGCCAGTACCACGAGGGCTTACACTGAAGCTTTCTTT. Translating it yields CASTTRAYTEAFF.